The present TCR beta chain was sequenced within a study of blood T cell repertoires in COVID-19. Study information: Sources were T cells, B-cell-depleted T cells, or PBMCs; the material itself was cDNA or gDNA.

The authors' processing: Amplification with reference gene primers provided the estimates of nucleated cell counts. TCRdb keeps only in-frame clones here, not all; method: immunoSEQ multiplex PCR. The V and J calls and clone size are taken from that table; D and trimming were inferred from the DNA. The sample holds approximately 240,000 clones, around 87% seen once. CDR3 length equals 14 residues. Individuals aged 18 to 89 years were recruited from fewer than 30 US areas. Participant reports of clinical history set cohort assignment. This chain connects TRBV21-1 to TRBJ1-5; the table calls TRBD1, which could not be checked here. TRBV21-1 is assigned pseudogene status. Source material: PBMCs or T cells enriched from blood (not recorded which). This receptor was obtained from a woman between 18 and 30 years old in a cohort exposed to, infected with or recovered from COVID-19 (not recorded which). The CDR3: CASRGTGRNQPQHF. CDR3 coding DNA: TGTGCCAGCAGAGGGACAGGGCGCAATCAGCCCCAGCATTTT.